The present T cell receptor (beta chain) was sequenced within a study of shared clonotypes between healthy human individuals (TCRdb year 2020). For context, the study as a whole: The cohort comprised a couple of women and three men aged 18 to 49 years. Each donor's leukapheresis produced roughly between about 0.8 and 8.9 billion PBMCs. To increase sequencing depth and limit assay-specific biases, different laboratories used diverse techniques to prepare libraries and sequence TCR repertoires. For each donor, CD4 naive and CD4 memory were each given three plates, CD8 naive was given two plates, and CD8 memory was given one plate. The study deeply sequenced blood TCR repertoires of five healthy adults to estimate repertoire size and the extent of clonotype sharing between individuals. Study-wide findings and limitations: Pairwise subsampling led to the expectation that sequencing depth would affect the degree of clonotype sharing among donors. Sampling was limited to blood, and TCR repertoires in tissue likely differ from TCR repertoires in blood. Naive subsets generally had larger estimated clonotype richness than memory subsets did. Rarefaction of sorted-subset datasets indicated incomplete sequencing despite the large sequencing depth. Because the study included only a small number of donors, the genetic and exposure-history diversity represented was limited. Compared with non-shared clonotypes, clonotypes shared by all four sorted-subset donors had higher generation probabilities. When a handful of donors were compared, the shared fraction of clonotypes was about 5.4% for naive CD4, approximately 3.5% for naive CD8, 2% to 2.5% for memory CD4, and 0.4% for memory CD8.

The CDR3 sequence holds 11 residues, the cysteine and phenylalanine included. The entry retains the CDR3 DNA only, 33 bases that are in frame from base 1. The V and J ends are trimmed by 3 bases and 4 bases, leaving 7 bases between them. Via the germline V gene (reference sequence), CDR1 is DFQATT and CDR2 SNEGSKA. The table lists this clone with a count of one. Its antigen target is currently unknown. No quality values exist for individual bases; no much larger clone is one base distant. The donors were healthy, HIV-negative adults with no recently reported acute infections or vaccinations. Every donor was a Caucasian adult residing in Nashville, Tennessee, USA. CD8 memory samples were composed of magnetically selected CD45RO+ cells combined with CCR7-negative CD45RA+ effector memory (TemRA) cells. Blood was collected by leukapheresis, and PBMCs were isolated by Ficoll-Histopaque density gradient centrifugation and then cryopreserved in liquid nitrogen vapor phase. Analytical flow cytometry was used to check the purity and quantity of each magnetically sorted T cell population. Each sorted fraction had its genomic DNA isolated and then quantified by UV absorbance on a Nanodrop 2000c.

Using the deep immunoSEQ assay, TCR CDR3 regions were amplified from genomic DNA by multiplex PCR. For each cell subset, the extracted genomic DNA was distributed evenly across all wells of several immunoSEQ 96-well plates, and each plate served as one replicate. Each replicate PCR for sorted subsets received around 210 ng genomic DNA, equal to tens of thousands of T cell genomes. Purified libraries were measured with a Qubit 3.0 fluorometer, size-checked on a Bioanalyzer 2100, and measured again with the KAPA Library Quantification kit. A separate single-read 150-cycle Illumina NextSeq 550 flow cell was used to sequence each immunoSEQ 96-well plate. In the authors' own workflow: Because the immunoSEQ output held only junctional sequences and lacked quality scores, the filtering could not match the filtering applied to full-length reads. To assign V/J genes and CDR3, sequences were annotated against IMGT germline references using PyIR, a Python wrapper for IgBLAST v1.9. Any read was removed if the V/J assignment was weak (E-value above 1e-6), the CDR3 was missing, or the read contained stop codons, out-of-frame junctions, or ambiguous translated residues. V3J clonotypes were defined as sequences sharing an identical inferred V gene, J gene, and CDR3 amino acid sequence. Percentage overlap between repertoires was calculated by dividing the number of shared unique clonotypes by the size of the smaller repertoire. RTK rarefaction, the Chao1 estimator, and Recon v2.1 estimates of unobserved clonotypes were used to assess repertoire richness. For all TCRbeta clonotypes obtained by the gDNA method from a few donors, generation probabilities were computed with OLGA. TCRdb's version of the immuneACCESS table is confined to in-frame rearrangements and falls short of the full clone set. An unresolved V gene accounts for under half of the shortfall where checked; the remainder is of unknown origin. The DNA gave D and trimming, while V, J and clone size come from that table. The sample table holds some 380,000 clones, of which approximately 96% were seen once. About 0.32% of the sample rests with the top ten.

Sample: memory CD8+ T cells sorted from blood. The sample's cell subset or site label, decoded: CD45RO+ cells pooled with CCR7-negative TemRA cells. The TCR comes from a man aged 30 to 45 in good health. The sequence joins TRBV20-1 to TRBJ2-7; too little of a D gene remains to name it. The CDR3: CSARPEYEQYF. The nucleotide sequence is given as TGCAGTGCTAGGCCGGAATACGAGCAGTACTTC.